There are a few counts of the clone carrying this T cell receptor (beta chain). Its cognate antigen is unknown. The source of the sample is a study of OX40 agonist ivuxolimab in advanced cancers. Broader study findings: Among the least clonally expanded were partial responders at 0.1-3.0 mg/kg.

Per germline, CDR1 WNHNN and CDR2 SYGVQD (reference sequence). V was cut by 2 bases and J by 5 bases, with 7 bases left in between. This CDR3 region has 12 residues. Assay: immunoSEQ multiplex PCR; the TCRdb copy retains only in-frame clones and omits some. The sample records 39,000 or so clones, about 86% being singletons. The specimen comprised CD4+ or CD8+ T cells sorted from blood, sampled in a trial of the OX40 agonist ivuxolimab. This sequence joins TRBV10-1 and TRBJ2-7; D uncertain. This sequence originates from an adult with an advanced solid tumor such as melanoma, head and neck, liver or kidney cancer. The CDR3: CASSERVHEQYF. The CDR3 DNA reads as TGCGCCAGCAGTGAGAGGGTGCACGAGCAGTACTTC.